This T cell receptor (beta chain) originates from a study of blood T cell repertoires in COVID-19. Study-wide context: Material from acute and convalescent COVID-19 was sourced from the United States, Italy and Spain. Sources were T cells, B-cell-depleted T cells, or PBMCs; the material itself was cDNA or gDNA.

Study processing details: By means of reference gene primer amplification, nucleated cell counts were estimated. Profiling relied on immunoSEQ multiplex PCR, and the TCRdb table lists in-frame clones only, not all of them. For V, J and clone size, that table is used; D and trimming come from the DNA. The sample yields 140,000 or so clones, 81% seen once. In germline, CDR1 is KGHSH, CDR2 LQKENI. The V end lost 0 bases, the J end lost 8 bases, and 11 bases lay between the germline ends. The CDR3 consists of 13 residues. The sample consisted of peripheral blood. J is TRBJ2-7 and V is TRBV18; a weak D match, TRBD2 (6 bases). The receptor comes from a human donor in a cohort sampled during active COVID-19. The CDR3 coding sequence is TGTGCCAGCTCACCACCGTCTAGCGACAAGCAGTACTTC. Residues: CASSPPSSDKQYF.